The 2 T cell receptor beta chains listed next were all sequenced from one sample in a study of T cells in Graves' hyperthyroidism and ophthalmopathy. Amplified TCR beta CDR3 regions came from RNA transcripts. TCR CDR3 underwent first-round RT-PCR with the HTBI primer set. TCRdb reprocessed the multiplex PCR reads with MiXCR, giving one entry per CDR3 protein. The sample holds about 530,000 distinct CDR3 sequences; 15% to 20% are singletons and the top ten take 17%. The sequenced sample consisted of blood. The receptors derive from a woman between 18 and 29 years old with Graves' ophthalmopathy.

This clonotype was counted ten times or more. V usage is TRBV20-1 and J usage is TRBJ2-7, with TRBD2 matching 10 bases. V shed 6 bases, J shed 6 bases, and the junction held 8 bases outside the gene matches. The CDR3 runs to 13 residues. Germline CDR1 DFQATT, CDR2 SNEGSKA (reference sequence). The CDR3 is CSAAGTSVIEQYF. The CDR3 nucleotides read TGCAGTGCGGCCGGGACTAGCGTAATCGAGCAGTACTTC.

Of note for this clonotype: A read error may be the cause here, since a much bigger clone is one base away. The chain couples TRBV6-2 or TRBV6-3 to TRBJ2-1; D gene uncertain. This CDR3 contains 13 residues. From germline, CDR1 is MNHEY and CDR2 SVGEGT. As DNA, the CDR3 is TGTGCCATCAGTTTTCGGTTCTACAATGAGCAGTTCTTC. Translated, it gives CAISFRFYNEQFF.